Reported below is one TCR beta chain. Antigen unknown. This sample was included in a study of CXCR3-negative and CXCR3-positive naive CD8 T cells. The CDR3 spans 17 residues. Germline values: CDR1 MGHRA, CDR2 YSYEKL. Study-wide findings and caveats: TRB CDR3s were more hydrophobic in CXCR3-positive than in CXCR3-negative naive cells. PBMCs showed partially decreased CXCR3 expression after cryopreservation, and most assays used fresh PBMCs. Diversity in memory CD8+ cells fell much lower than the comparably high levels seen in both naive subsets.

Researchers prepared the TRB cDNA libraries using 5' RACE with UMI labels. From its re-call of the 5' RACE reads, TCRdb lists each CDR3 protein once, without DNA. Recorded for this sample: about 50,000 distinct CDR3 sequences. CD45RO-CCR7+CD27+CD95- cells counted as naive CD8+ T cells. The sample comprised naive CXCR3+ CD8+ T cells from blood. Subset here: CD45RO-CCR7+CD27+CD95- naive CD8+ T cells expressing CXCR3 (TNR3+). This chain joins TRBV4-1 and TRBJ2-1; TCRdb's D call of TRBD1 is untestable without DNA. This sequence originates from a human donor in good health. Some clones in this sample may be carry-over from other donors' samples. The CDR3 is CASSLRGGTGVYNEQFF.